These T cell receptor beta chains were read from a single sample in a study of OX40 agonist ivuxolimab in advanced cancers. Data came from immunoSEQ multiplex PCR; TCRdb stores just in-frame clones and leaves some out. Among 130,000 or so clones listed, about 94% were seen once. Sequencing was performed on CD4+ or CD8+ T cells sorted from blood, taken in a trial of the OX40 agonist ivuxolimab. These receptors were collected from an adult with an advanced solid tumor such as melanoma, head and neck, liver or kidney cancer. CDR3s include the opening cysteine and the closing phenylalanine or tryptophan. The order of the fields is J gene, V gene, D gene, clone size, CDR3 DNA, CDR3 protein. D genes are given only for firm matches. Not every row has a clone size; where given, it reads once, few, many or a size class.

J: TRBJ2-7; V: TRBV6-1; D: .; size: .; DNA: TGTGCCAGCAGTGTGCAGTCCTACGAGCAGTACTTC; CDR3: CASSVQSYEQYF
J: TRBJ2-5; V: TRBV11-2; D: TRBD2; size: .; DNA: TGTGCCAGCAGCTTAGCACTAGCGGAAGAGACCCAGTACTTC; CDR3: CASSLALAEETQYF
J: TRBJ1-4; V: TRBV2; D: TRBD1; size: .; DNA: TGTGCCAGCAGTCCCGGACAGGGTCGGCAAAAACTGTTTTTT; CDR3: CASSPGQGRQKLFF
J: TRBJ2-3; V: TRBV4-2; D: TRBD2; size: .; DNA: TGTGCCAGCAGCCCGCGGGGGTTCGGCACAGATACGCAGTATTTT; CDR3: CASSPRGFGTDTQYF
J: TRBJ2-3; V: TRBV28; D: .; size: .; DNA: TGTGCCAGCAACCGAGGGGGGGCAGGCACAGATACGCAGTATTTT; CDR3: CASNRGGAGTDTQYF
J: TRBJ1-1; V: TRBV6-5; D: .; size: .; DNA: TGTGCCAGCAGTCGGGGAGGGAACACTGAAGCTTTCTTT; CDR3: CASSRGGNTEAFF
J: TRBJ2-4; V: TRBV2; D: TRBD2; size: .; DNA: TGTGCCAGCAGTGGCGGGGGGCTAGCCAAAAACATTCAGTACTTC; CDR3: CASSGGGLAKNIQYF
J: TRBJ1-1; V: TRBV7-8; D: .; size: few; DNA: TGTGCCAGCAGCTTACTGAACACTGAAGCTTTCTTT; CDR3: CASSLLNTEAFF
J: TRBJ2-5; V: TRBV5-4; D: TRBD2; size: .; DNA: TGTGCCAGCAGCTCCTGGACTAGCGGTCGTCGAGAGACCCAGTACTTC; CDR3: CASSSWTSGRRETQYF
J: TRBJ1-1; V: TRBV6-6; D: .; size: .; DNA: TGTGCCAGCAGTCGGACAATAACTGAAGCTTTCTTT; CDR3: CASSRTITEAFF
J: TRBJ2-3; V: TRBV18; D: TRBD1; size: .; DNA: TGTGCCAGCTCACCCGCGACAGGGGGGTTAACAGATACGCAGTATTTT; CDR3: CASSPATGGLTDTQYF
J: TRBJ1-6; V: TRBV7-2; D: TRBD1; size: .; DNA: TGTGCCAGCAGCTCGACAGGGAATTCACCCCTCCACTTT; CDR3: CASSSTGNSPLHF
J: TRBJ2-7; V: TRBV6-5; D: .; size: once; DNA: TGTGCCAGCTCCCAAAGGGACGAGCAGTACTTC; CDR3: CASSQRDEQYF
J: TRBJ2-3; V: TRBV19; D: TRBD2; size: .; DNA: TGTGCCAGTAGTATCGATGTACTAGCGGGGGGGCGAGATACGCAGTATTTT; CDR3: CASSIDVLAGGRDTQYF
J: TRBJ1-2; V: TRBV6-5; D: .; size: .; DNA: TGTGCCAGCAGGGGGACGGGGAATAACTATGGCTACACCTTC; CDR3: CASRGTGNNYGYTF
J: TRBJ1-2; V: TRBV11-2; D: TRBD1; size: .; DNA: TGTGCCAGCAGCAACGGGACAGGGACTAACTATGGCTACACCTTC; CDR3: CASSNGTGTNYGYTF
J: TRBJ1-5; V: TRBV2; D: .; size: .; DNA: TGTGCCAGCAGACCTAGGGGGAGTCAGCCCCAGCATTTT; CDR3: CASRPRGSQPQHF
J: TRBJ1-1; V: TRBV18; D: .; size: once; DNA: TGTGCCAGCTCACCACGTAGTGAAACTGAAGCTTTCTTT; CDR3: CASSPRSETEAFF
J: TRBJ2-1; V: TRBV5-4; D: .; size: .; DNA: TGTGCCAGCAGCTCAACAGGCTCCTACAATGAGCAGTTCTTC; CDR3: CASSSTGSYNEQFF
J: TRBJ1-4; V: TRBV5-4; D: TRBD1; size: .; DNA: TGTGCCAGCAGTTTCCGGAGTACAGGGGGTGCCCCAACTAATGAAAAACTGTTTTTT; CDR3: CASSFRSTGGAPTNEKLFF
J: TRBJ1-5; V: TRBV7-9; D: .; size: .; DNA: TGTGCCAGCAGCTTCCAGGGTAATCAGCCCCAGCATTTT; CDR3: CASSFQGNQPQHF
J: TRBJ2-7; V: TRBV19; D: .; size: few; DNA: TGTGCCAGTAGTATAAGGGGCGGAAATTCAGCCCACGAGCAGTACTTC; CDR3: CASSIRGGNSAHEQYF
J: TRBJ2-3; V: TRBV7-3; D: TRBD2; size: .; DNA: TGTGCCAGCAGCTGGAGTGGACTAGCGGGAGTCAGAGATACGCAGTATTTT; CDR3: CASSWSGLAGVRDTQYF
J: TRBJ1-2; V: TRBV30; D: .; size: .; DNA: TGTGCCTGGAGTGGGGGAGCACCATGGAATGTCTACACCTTC; CDR3: CAWSGGAPWNVYTF